The T cell receptor beta chain described here comes from a study of T cells expressing NK-cell markers. TCRdb re-analyzed the 5' RACE reads; it lists each CDR3 protein once, without DNA. The repertoire table contains about 140,000 distinct CDR3 sequences. The receptor's source is a man younger than 30 in good health. Sequencing used blood T cells: a sorted CD56 or NKG2C T cell subset, CD4+ or CD8+ T cells, or bulk PBMC T cells (not recorded which).

CDR3: CASRLPGPSTHEQYF. The V and J genes are TRBV28 and TRBJ2-7; TCRdb selects TRBD2, and the lack of DNA leaves this call unchecked. Germline CDR1 and CDR2: MDHEN and SYDVKM. The CDR3 sequence is 15 residues long.